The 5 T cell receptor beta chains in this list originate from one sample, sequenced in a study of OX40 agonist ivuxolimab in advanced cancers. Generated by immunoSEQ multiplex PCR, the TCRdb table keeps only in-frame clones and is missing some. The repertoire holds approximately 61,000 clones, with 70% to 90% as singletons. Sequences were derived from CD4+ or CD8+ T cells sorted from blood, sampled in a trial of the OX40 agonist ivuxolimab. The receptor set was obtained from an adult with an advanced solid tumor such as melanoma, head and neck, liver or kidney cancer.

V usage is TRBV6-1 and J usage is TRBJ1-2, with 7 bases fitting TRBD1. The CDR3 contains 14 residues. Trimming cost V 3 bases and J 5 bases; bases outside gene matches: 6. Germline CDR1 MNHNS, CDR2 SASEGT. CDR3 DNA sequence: TGTGCCAGCAGTGACCCGGGGACAGATTATGGCTACACCTTC. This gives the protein CASSDPGTDYGYTF.

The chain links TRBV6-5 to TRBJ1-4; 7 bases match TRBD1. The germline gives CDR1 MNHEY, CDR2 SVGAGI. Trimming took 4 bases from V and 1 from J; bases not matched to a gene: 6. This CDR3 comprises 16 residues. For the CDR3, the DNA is TGTGCCAGCAGTTCCCGACAGGGAATAACTAATGAAAAACTGTTTTTT. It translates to CASSSRQGITNEKLFF.

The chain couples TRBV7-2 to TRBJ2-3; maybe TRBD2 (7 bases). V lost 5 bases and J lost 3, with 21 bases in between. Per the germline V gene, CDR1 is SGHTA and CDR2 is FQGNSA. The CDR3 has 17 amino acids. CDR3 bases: TGTGCCAGCAGCCCCCGACTAGCCACCAGGGGAACAGATACGCAGTATTTT. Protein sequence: CASSPRLATRGTDTQYF.

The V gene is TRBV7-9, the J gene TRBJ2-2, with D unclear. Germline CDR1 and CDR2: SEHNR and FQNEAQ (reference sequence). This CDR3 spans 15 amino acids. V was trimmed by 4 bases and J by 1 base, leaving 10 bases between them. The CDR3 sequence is CASSSPARNTGELFF. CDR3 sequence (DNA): TGTGCCAGCAGCTCCCCGGCGCGGAACACCGGGGAGCTGTTTTTT.

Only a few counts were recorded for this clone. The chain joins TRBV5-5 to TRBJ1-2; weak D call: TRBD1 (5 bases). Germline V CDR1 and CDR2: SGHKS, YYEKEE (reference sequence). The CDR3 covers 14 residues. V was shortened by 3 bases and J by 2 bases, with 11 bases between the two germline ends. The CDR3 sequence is CASSYPGRNYGYTF. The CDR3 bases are TGTGCCAGCAGCTACCCGGGGCGCAACTATGGCTACACCTTC.